Shown below are 24 T cell receptor beta chains from a single sample sequenced in a study of technical replicates of blood from a few donors. Generated by immunoSEQ multiplex PCR, the TCRdb table keeps only in-frame clones and is missing some. The profile covers about 70,000 clones, with approximately 96% appearing a single time and approximately 0.21% taken by the ten largest. Specimen: T cells isolated from PBMCs. The receptors were sampled from a human donor in good health.

The CDR3 DNA follows: TGCAGCGTGATCGGGATAGCGGGAGGTGGCCATGAGCAGTTCTTC. It is translated as CSVIGIAGGGHEQFF. V usage is TRBV29-1 and J usage is TRBJ2-1, with TRBD2 identical over 10 bases. The J segment lost 8 bases and the V segment lost 6 bases, leaving 13 bases of the junction unmatched. The germline CDR1 and CDR2 sequences are SQVTM and ANQGSEA. This CDR3 spans 15 amino acids.

The chain has TRBV27 and TRBJ1-1, with D possibly being TRBD1 (5 bases). The germline CDR1 and CDR2 sequences are MNHEY and SMNVEV (reference sequence). This CDR3 contains 14 residues. The ends were cut back, 5 bases at V and 3 bases at J, with 13 bases in the middle. The CDR3 loop reads CASSVGGADTEAFF. The CDR3 nucleotides are TGTGCCAGCAGTGTCGGAGGGGCGGACACTGAAGCTTTCTTT.

This clone was observed once. This sequence joins TRBV29-1 and TRBJ1-1, with TRBD1 matching over 7 bases. V gave up 3 bases and J gave up 2 bases; unmatched junction bases: 6. The germline gives CDR1 SQVTM, CDR2 ANQGSEA. The CDR3 is 14 residues long. The CDR3 DNA sequence: TGCAGCGTTGACGCCAGGGGGTTTAACACTGAAGCTTTCTTT. The encoded protein is CSVDARGFNTEAFF.

V gene TRBV4-2 combines with J gene TRBJ2-3, with 7 bases that match TRBD2. In germline, CDR1 is LGHNA, CDR2 YNFKEQ. J gave up 0 bases and V 0 bases, and 15 bases lay outside the gene matches. The CDR3 loop spans 20 amino acids. DNA of the CDR3: TGTGCCAGCAGCCAAGACCCCAGCGGGACCAGCTATTCTAGCACAGATACGCAGTATTTT. It yields the protein CASSQDPSGTSYSSTDTQYF.

The CDR3 loop is CASSQDDGGNGYTF. The CDR3 DNA follows: TGCGCCAGCAGCCAAGATGACGGGGGAAACGGCTACACCTTC. The genes are TRBV4-1 and TRBJ1-2, with D maybe TRBD1 (5 bases). From germline, CDR1 is MGHRA and CDR2 YSYEKL. The CDR3 runs 14 residues. Trimming took off 0 bases at V and 8 bases at J, with 13 bases between the two ends.

CDR3 nucleotide sequence: TGTGCCAGCAGTGAAGCGGACAGCCGAGTCTATGGCTACACCTTC. Protein sequence: CASSEADSRVYGYTF. The rearrangement uses TRBV6-1 and TRBJ1-2, with D possibly TRBD1 on 6 matching bases. The V and J ends lost 0 bases and 4 bases respectively, with 12 bases between them. This CDR3 comprises 15 residues. Germline-derived CDR1 and CDR2 are MNHNS and SASEGT.

The CDR3 bases are TGCGCCAGCAGTGGGGGACAGGGAAACGAGCAGTACTTC. Protein sequence: CASSGGQGNEQYF. J is TRBJ2-7 and V is TRBV5-1; 9 bases align to TRBD1. After removal of 5 bases from V and 5 bases from J, the junction contained 5 bases not matched to a gene. Germline V gives CDR1 SGHRS, CDR2 YFSETQ. The CDR3 runs 13 residues.

The genes are TRBV7-9 and TRBJ2-1; D might be TRBD2 (6 bases). The CDR3 spans 15 residues. Per germline, CDR1 SEHNR and CDR2 FQNEAQ (reference sequence). V was shortened by 4 bases and J by 0 bases, with 10 bases between the two germline ends. The CDR3 bases are TGTGCCAGCAGCTGGAGCGGGTTCTCCTACAATGAGCAGTTCTTC. As protein: CASSWSGFSYNEQFF.

The chain couples TRBV7-8 to TRBJ2-5, with D perhaps TRBD1 (6 bases). V lost 5 bases and J lost 3, with 13 bases in between. This CDR3 is built from 14 residues. Per the germline V gene, CDR1 is SGHVS and CDR2 is FQNEAQ. CDR3 nucleotide sequence: TGTGCCAGCAGCGACCGGGACACCAAAGAGACCCAGTACTTC. Translating it yields CASSDRDTKETQYF.

The gene calls are TRBV5-4 and TRBJ1-1; TRBD1 aligns across 8 bases. Looked up from germline, CDR1 is SGHNT and CDR2 is YYREEE (reference sequence). CDR3 size: 16 residues. Trimming cost V 4 bases and J 1 base; bases outside gene matches: 9. The CDR3 nucleotides are TGTGCCAGCAGCCTTGGACAGGGAGGTAGGAACACTGAAGCTTTCTTT. Its translation is CASSLGQGGRNTEAFF.

The rearrangement joins TRBV10-1 to TRBJ1-2; 7 bases agree with TRBD1. Germline V gene data show CDR1 as WNHNN and CDR2 as SYGVQD (reference sequence). This CDR3 comprises 14 residues. The V and J ends lost 3 bases and 5 bases, in that order; junction bases with no gene match: 6. The CDR3 DNA is TGCGCCAGCAGTGACCGGCAGGGGGATTATGGCTACACCTTC. Protein product: CASSDRQGDYGYTF.

The V gene is TRBV6-4, the J gene TRBJ2-2; D is uncertain. The CDR3 loop spans 14 amino acids. V gave up 2 bases and J gave up 4 bases, with 8 bases separating them. The germline V gene encodes CDR1 MRHNA and CDR2 SNTAGT. The CDR3: CASSDIVSTGELFF. Written as DNA, the CDR3 is TGTGCCAGCAGTGACATCGTGTCCACCGGGGAGCTGTTTTTT.

The chain recombines TRBV30 with TRBJ2-7; weak D call: TRBD2 (5 bases). CDR3 length: 15 amino acids. CDR1 and CDR2 from the germline V gene are GTSNPN and SVGIG (reference sequence). V was pared by 0 bases and J by 0 bases, with 12 bases between. As DNA, the CDR3 is TGTGCCTGGAGTGTACCGCCTGGGAGCTCCTACGAGCAGTACTTC. As protein: CAWSVPPGSSYEQYF. Full variable domain (outside the CDR3, taken from reference TRBV30 and TRBJ2-7): SQTIHQWPATLVQPVGSPLSLECTVEGTSNPNLYWYRQAAGRGLQLLFYSVGIGQISSEVPQNLSASRPQDRQFILSSKKLLLSDSGFYLCAWSVPPGSSYEQYFGPGTRLTVT.

The chain employs TRBV6-5 and TRBJ2-1, with D possibly matching TRBD2 (5 bases). Germline CDR1 and CDR2: MNHEY and SVGAGI. V was pared by 2 bases and J by 0 bases, with 8 bases between. The CDR3 is 15 amino acids. CDR3 in DNA: TGTGCCAGCAGTTACAGCGGAGCCTCCTACAATGAGCAGTTCTTC. This gives the protein CASSYSGASYNEQFF.

This chain connects TRBV7-9 to TRBJ2-1; TRBD2 is a possible D gene (6 bases). CDR1 is SEHNR, CDR2 FQNEAQ, per germline (reference sequence). Trimming shortened V by 1 base and J by 5 bases, and 18 bases separated the two germline ends. This CDR3 is 17 amino acids long. The CDR3 loop reads CASSLGSRRDYNNEQFF. The CDR3 DNA reads as TGTGCCAGCAGCTTAGGGAGCCGGAGGGATTACAACAATGAGCAGTTCTTC.

This clone was recorded only once. The chain recombines TRBV6-5 with TRBJ1-1; perhaps TRBD1 as D (5 bases). The CDR3 length is 15 residues. V lost 5 bases, J lost 0 bases, and 13 bases lay in between. Looked up from germline, CDR1 is MNHEY and CDR2 is SVGAGI. CDR3 residues: CASSLGGGLNTEAFF. As DNA, the CDR3 is TGTGCCAGCAGTCTCGGGGGGGGTCTGAACACTGAAGCTTTCTTT.

V usage is TRBV4-1 and J usage is TRBJ2-7; D is perhaps TRBD1 (5 bases). CDR1 is MGHRA and CDR2 is YSYEKL in the germline V gene. V shed 4 bases and J shed 0 bases, with 13 bases lying between them. The CDR3 has 15 residues. CDR3 in amino acids: CASSREQVYSYEQYF. DNA of the CDR3: TGCGCCAGCAGCCGAGAACAGGTTTACTCCTACGAGCAGTACTTC.

The genes are TRBV5-4 and TRBJ2-3; TRBD2 matches at 12 bases. CDR3 size: 20 residues. Germline CDR1 reads SGHNT; CDR2 reads YYREEE (reference sequence). The V segment lost 0 bases and the J segment 0 bases; nucleotides outside the gene matches: 11. The CDR3 DNA is TGTGCCAGCAGCTTGGTTACTAGCGGGGGGACGGCCGGGAGCACAGATACGCAGTATTTT. The encoded protein is CASSLVTSGGTAGSTDTQYF. Full variable domain (missing parts from reference TRBV5-4 and TRBJ2-3): ETGVTQSPTHLIKTRGQQVTLRCSSQSGHNTVSWYQQALGQGPQFIFQYYREEENGRGNFPPRFSGLQFPNYSSELNVNALELDDSALYLCASSLVTSGGTAGSTDTQYFGPGTRLTVL.

The CDR3 protein is CASSSGTARGGEQYF. CDR3 in DNA: TGCGCCAGCAGCTCCGGGACAGCGCGTGGAGGCGAGCAGTACTTC. The V gene is TRBV5-1, the J gene TRBJ2-7; TRBD1 aligns across 7 bases. Germline lookup yields CDR1 SGHRS and CDR2 YFSETQ. There are 15 residues in the CDR3. Trimming at V came to 3 bases and at J to 6 bases, leaving 12 bases not matched to a gene.

The chain combines TRBV4-2 with TRBJ1-2, with 12 bases aligning to TRBD1. The germline CDR1 and CDR2 sequences are LGHNA and YNFKEQ. The length of the CDR3 is 17 residues. The V and J ends lost 5 bases and 6 bases, in that order; junction bases with no gene match: 13. CDR3 DNA: TGTGCCAGCAGCTCTTACGGGACAGGGGGCGGCGCGAATGGCTACACCTTC. It encodes CASSSYGTGGGANGYTF.

CDR3 loop: CASSTSGHAYEQYF. CDR3 coding DNA: TGTGCCAGCAGTACTAGCGGGCACGCCTACGAGCAGTACTTC. The chain uses TRBV5-4 and TRBJ2-7; 9 positions match TRBD2. Trimming removed 5 bases from V and 2 bases from J; junction bases left unmatched: 5. Germline V gives CDR1 SGHNT, CDR2 YYREEE (reference sequence). The CDR3 runs 14 residues.

The rearrangement links TRBV5-1 to TRBJ2-3; D is ambiguous. The CDR3 sequence is 13 residues long. Germline lookup yields CDR1 SGHRS and CDR2 YFSETQ. Trimming pared 7 bases from V and 2 bases from J, leaving 11 bases between. The DNA of the CDR3 is TGCGCCAGCCATTCCGAGGACACAGATACGCAGTATTTT. Protein sequence: CASHSEDTDTQYF.

The chain recombines TRBV2 with TRBJ2-3, with 8 nucleotides matching TRBD1. V shed 6 bases, J shed 2 bases, and the junction held 1 base outside the gene matches. CDR3 length: 13 amino acids. Germline CDR1 and CDR2: SNHLY and FYNNEI. The CDR3 protein is CASRTGDTDTQYF. The CDR3 DNA is TGTGCCAGCAGGACAGGGGACACAGATACGCAGTATTTT. Complete variable domain (other parts from reference TRBV2 and TRBJ2-3): EPEVTQTPSHQVTQMGQEVILRCVPISNHLYFYWYRQILGQKVEFLVSFYNNEISEKSEIFDDQFSVERPDGSNFTLKIRSTKLEDSAMYFCASRTGDTDTQYFGPGTRLTVL.

This clone has only one observation. The chain couples TRBV27 to TRBJ2-3; 8 nucleotides align to TRBD1. Per the germline V gene, CDR1 is MNHEY and CDR2 is SMNVEV (reference sequence). Trimming cost V 2 bases and J 2 bases; bases outside gene matches: 3. CDR3 length equals 15 residues. The CDR3: CASSLGQGVTDTQYF. CDR3 DNA: TGTGCCAGCAGTTTAGGACAGGGAGTCACAGATACGCAGTATTTT.